Listed here is a single T cell receptor beta chain. The antigen remains unidentified. Measured with immunoSEQ multiplex PCR; TCRdb has only the in-frame clones, and not every one. The sample includes some 1 million clones, approximately 70% of them seen just once. These data originate in a study of shared clonotypes between healthy human individuals. Division of CD4+ cells produced a CD45RA+ naive subset and a CD45RA-negative memory subset. Whole-study findings and limits: Generally, estimated richness proved larger in naive subsets than it did in memory subsets. Non-shared clonotypes showed lower generation probabilities than clonotypes common to all four donors. Shared clonotypes: approximately 5.3% naive CD4, around 3.5% naive CD8, over 2% memory CD4, about 0.4% memory CD8.

This CDR3 region has 18 residues. From germline, CDR1 is SGDLS and CDR2 YYNGEE. V lost 2 bases to trimming and J lost 4 bases; unmatched junction nucleotides: 15. The sample comprised memory CD4+ T cells sorted from blood. Noted subset: CD45RA-negative fraction. The clonotype comes from a man younger than 35 in good health. The chain employs TRBV9 and TRBJ2-5; 9 positions agree with TRBD2. CDR3 amino acids: CASSVGDSGGSAPETQYF. The CDR3 bases are TGTGCCAGCAGCGTTGGGGATAGCGGGGGCTCAGCCCCAGAGACCCAGTACTTC.